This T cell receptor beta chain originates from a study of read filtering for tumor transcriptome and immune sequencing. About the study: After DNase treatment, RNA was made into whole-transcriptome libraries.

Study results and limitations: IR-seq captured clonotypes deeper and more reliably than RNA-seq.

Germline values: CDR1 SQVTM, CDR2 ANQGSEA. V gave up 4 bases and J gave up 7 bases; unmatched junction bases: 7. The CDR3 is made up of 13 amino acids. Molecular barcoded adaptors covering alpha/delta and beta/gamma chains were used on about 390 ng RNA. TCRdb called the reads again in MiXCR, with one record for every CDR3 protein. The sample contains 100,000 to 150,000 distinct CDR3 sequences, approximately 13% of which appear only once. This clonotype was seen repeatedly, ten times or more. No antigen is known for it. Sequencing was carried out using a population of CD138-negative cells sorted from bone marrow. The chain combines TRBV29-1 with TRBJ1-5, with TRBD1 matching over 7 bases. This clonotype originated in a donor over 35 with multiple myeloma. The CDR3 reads CSVAGGGGQPQHF. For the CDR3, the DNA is TGCAGCGTTGCGGGAGGGGGCGGCCAGCCCCAGCATTTT.